These 27 T cell receptor beta chains came from one sample sequenced in a study of blood T cell repertoires in COVID-19. The repertoire was sequenced with immunoSEQ multiplex PCR; TCRdb's copy has only in-frame clones and lacks some. The table shows more than 45,000 clones, with 75% to 95% occurring only once. The sequencing sample was made of peripheral blood. The origin of the receptors is a man in his sixties or seventies with acute or convalescent COVID-19.

The chain has TRBV29-1 and TRBJ1-2; no clear D gene. Trimming removed 5 bases from V and 8 bases from J, with 12 bases in between. The CDR3 consists of 11 residues. Germline CDR1 and CDR2: SQVTM and ANQGSEA. CDR3 residues: CSVLGGEGYTF. In DNA, the CDR3 is TGCAGCGTTTTAGGCGGGGAAGGCTACACCTTC.

The chain is built from TRBV4-1 and TRBJ1-2; TRBD1 is a possible D gene (5 bases). The germline V gene has CDR1 MGHRA and CDR2 YSYEKL. V was clipped by 2 bases and J by 4 bases, with 11 bases between them. The CDR3 sequence is 14 residues long. This chain's CDR3 is CASSQRGGIYGYTF. CDR3 nucleotides: TGCGCCAGCAGCCAAAGGGGAGGGATCTATGGCTACACCTTC.

V usage is TRBV24-1 and J usage is TRBJ2-1, with no clear D. The length of the CDR3 is 12 residues. Germline CDR1 KGHDR, CDR2 SFDVKD. Trimming stripped 3 bases from V and 12 bases from J, with 11 bases between. CDR3 bases: TGTGCCACCAGTGATCCCTCCACTGGGCAGTTCTTC. This translates into CATSDPSTGQFF.

The CDR3, as DNA: TGTGCCAGCAGCTTAAGTCATATAGCAGGAAACACCATATATTTT. Translating gives CASSLSHIAGNTIYF. This chain connects TRBV7-2 to TRBJ1-3, with D unclear. The CDR3 has 15 amino acids. The germline V gene encodes CDR1 SGHTA and CDR2 FQGNSA. The ends were cut back, 2 bases at V and 4 bases at J, with 12 bases in the middle. Supplemented by reference TRBV7-2 and TRBJ1-3, the full variable domain reads GAGVSQSPSNKVTEKGKDVELRCDPISGHTALYWYRQSLGQGLEFLIYFQGNSAPDKSGLPSDRFSAERTGGSVSTLTIQRTQQEDSAVYLCASSLSHIAGNTIYFGEGSWLTVV.

The CDR3 DNA follows: TGTGCCAGCAGTTTTGGGCACGGCTCCTACAATGAGCAGTTCTTC. Translating gives CASSFGHGSYNEQFF. The rearrangement joins TRBV6-2 or TRBV6-3 to TRBJ2-1; no reliable D call. This CDR3 contains 15 residues. The V gene lost 4 bases and the J gene lost 0 bases, with 10 bases spanning the gap. Germline-derived CDR1 and CDR2 are MNHEY and SVGEGT.

The chain links TRBV5-4 to TRBJ2-1, with 12 bases matching TRBD2. Germline CDR1 and CDR2: SGHNT and YYREEE (reference sequence). This CDR3 contains 15 residues. V trimming: 6 bases; J trimming: 8 bases; junction bases outside the gene matches: 9. CDR3 nucleotides: TGTGCCAGCACCCCGACTAGCGGGGGCGTCCATGAGCAGTTCTTC. Amino acids: CASTPTSGGVHEQFF. The full variable domain, completed using reference TRBV5-4 and TRBJ2-1, is ETGVTQSPTHLIKTRGQQVTLRCSSQSGHNTVSWYQQALGQGPQFIFQYYREEENGRGNFPPRFSGLQFPNYSSELNVNALELDDSALYLCASTPTSGGVHEQFFGPGTRLTVL.

The chain employs TRBV19 and TRBJ1-2; no clear D. This CDR3 spans 13 amino acids. Germline loops: CDR1 LNHDA, CDR2 SQIVND (reference sequence). Trimming stripped 0 bases from V and 8 bases from J, with 10 bases between. CDR3 bases: TGTGCCAGTAGTATAGACTCTCGGAGGGGCTACACCTTC. Amino acids: CASSIDSRRGYTF.

The J gene is TRBJ2-2, the V gene TRBV6-1, with D unresolved. Deletions cut 0 bases from V and 7 bases from J, with 9 bases between. From germline, CDR1 is MNHNS and CDR2 SASEGT. The CDR3 runs 14 residues. The CDR3 coding sequence is TGTGCCAGCAGTGAAGCCCTTACAAACGGGGAGCTGTTTTTT. Amino acids: CASSEALTNGELFF.

This sequence joins TRBV28 and TRBJ1-1; tentatively, D is TRBD1 (6 bases). Trimming cost V 4 bases and J 4 bases, with 16 bases left between them. The CDR3 is made up of 15 amino acids. Germline V gives CDR1 MDHEN, CDR2 SYDVKM. Here the CDR3 reads CASSSGGAGVTEAFF. DNA of the CDR3: TGTGCCAGCAGTTCGGGGGGGGCGGGAGTCACTGAAGCTTTCTTT.

This clone was counted only a few times. The chain has TRBV4-2 and TRBJ1-6, with D uncertain. Germline assignment: CDR1 LGHNA and CDR2 YNFKEQ. The CDR3 totals 17 residues. V lost 0 bases to trimming and J lost 7 bases, with 16 bases between them. CDR3 sequence reads: CASSQDSPGTSNSPLHF. The CDR3 nucleotides are TGTGCCAGCAGCCAAGATTCTCCAGGTACGTCGAATTCACCCCTCCACTTT.

The V gene is TRBV29-1, the J gene TRBJ2-2; D gene ambiguous. Germline values: CDR1 SQVTM, CDR2 ANQGSEA. CDR3 length: 11 residues. Trimming removed 5 bases at V and 6 bases at J, with 7 bases between. The CDR3 is CSVSFAGELFF. The CDR3, as DNA: TGCAGCGTTTCCTTCGCCGGGGAGCTGTTTTTT.

In its sample, this clone was seen a few times. The rearrangement joins TRBV28 to TRBJ2-5, with TRBD2 matching 7 bases. The J segment lost 2 bases and the V segment lost 3 bases, leaving 9 bases of the junction unmatched. This CDR3 spans 16 amino acids. The germline gives CDR1 MDHEN, CDR2 SYDVKM. In DNA, the CDR3 is TGTGCCAGCAGTTTCGGGGAGGGGCATTGGCAAGAGACCCAGTACTTC. As protein: CASSFGEGHWQETQYF.

The V and J genes are TRBV11-2 and TRBJ2-3, with D maybe TRBD2 (5 bases). Trimming took off 3 bases at V and 3 bases at J, with 10 bases between the two ends. Germline lookup yields CDR1 SGHAT and CDR2 FQNNGV. The CDR3 covers 14 residues. The CDR3: CASSFGLFTDTQYF. DNA of the CDR3: TGTGCCAGCAGCTTCGGACTCTTTACAGATACGCAGTATTTT.

This rearrangement joins TRBV18 to TRBJ1-6; the match to TRBD1 covers 7 bases. This CDR3 contains 15 residues. Germline V gene sequence: CDR1 KGHSH, CDR2 LQKENI. Losses at the gene ends were 6 bases for V and 7 bases for J; bases not matched to a gene: 9. CDR3 residues: CASSSDRATNSPLHF. The CDR3 nucleotides read TGTGCCAGCTCCTCAGACAGGGCTACCAATTCACCCCTCCACTTT.

The chain links TRBV2 to TRBJ2-1, with TRBD2 identical over 8 bases. This CDR3 region has 16 residues. V shed 8 bases and J 2 bases; nucleotides not matched to a gene: 11. Germline V gives CDR1 SNHLY, CDR2 FYNNEI. This CDR3 is CASVQEGTRAYNEQFF. CDR3 nucleotide sequence: TGTGCCAGCGTCCAAGAGGGGACTAGAGCCTACAATGAGCAGTTCTTC. The full variable domain, its missing parts supplied by reference TRBV2 and TRBJ2-1, is EPEVTQTPSHQVTQMGQEVILRCVPISNHLYFYWYRQILGQKVEFLVSFYNNEISEKSEIFDDQFSVERPDGSNFTLKIRSTKLEDSAMYFCASVQEGTRAYNEQFFGPGTRLTVL.

The chain combines TRBV6-2 or TRBV6-3 with TRBJ1-1, with D unresolved. The CDR3 is made up of 13 amino acids. The germline V and J ends were trimmed by 6 bases and 3 bases, with 11 bases remaining between them. Germline values: CDR1 MNHEY, CDR2 SVGEGT. The CDR3: CASSVKEYTEAFF. CDR3 DNA sequence: TGTGCCAGCAGCGTTAAGGAGTACACTGAAGCTTTCTTT.

The V and J genes are TRBV5-1 and TRBJ1-2, with 9 bases fitting TRBD1. V shed 4 bases, J shed 6 bases, and the junction held 7 bases outside the gene matches. Germline lookup yields CDR1 SGHRS and CDR2 YFSETQ. This CDR3 has 14 residues. The CDR3 protein is CASSPGQGYNGYTF. DNA of the CDR3: TGCGCCAGCAGCCCCGGACAGGGGTACAATGGCTACACCTTC.

The gene calls are TRBV28 and TRBJ1-5; TRBD1 matches at 8 bases. Trimming cost V 5 bases and J 0 bases; bases outside gene matches: 3. CDR1 and CDR2 (germline): MDHEN, SYDVKM. The length of the CDR3 is 15 residues. Written as DNA, the CDR3 is TGTGCCAGCAGTGTGGGACAGGCTAGCAATCAGCCCCAGCATTTT. Amino acid sequence: CASSVGQASNQPQHF.

V is TRBV5-1 and J is TRBJ2-3; 11 bases agree with TRBD2. Germline CDR1 SGHRS, CDR2 YFSETQ. The CDR3 length is 17 residues. Trimming at V came to 0 bases and at J to 2 bases, leaving 5 bases not matched to a gene. The CDR3 DNA reads as TGCGCCAGCAGCTTGGCCCTTAGCGGGGGGGACACAGATACGCAGTATTTT. This sequence encodes CASSLALSGGDTDTQYF.

The rearrangement uses TRBV5-4 and TRBJ2-2; TRBD1 is a possible D gene (6 bases). The V and J ends lost 0 bases and 1 base respectively, with 10 bases between them. CDR3 length equals 16 residues. Germline CDR1 SGHNT, CDR2 YYREEE (reference sequence). CDR3 DNA sequence: TGTGCCAGCAGCTTGGTGTCGGGACAGAACACCGGGGAGCTGTTTTTT. It specifies CASSLVSGQNTGELFF.

This clone was picked up one time. The chain is built from TRBV7-8 and TRBJ1-5; D is unclear. Per the germline V gene, CDR1 is SGHVS and CDR2 is FQNEAQ. The CDR3 loop spans 15 amino acids. The germline V and J ends were trimmed by 5 bases and 2 bases, with 13 bases remaining between them. The CDR3 DNA reads TGTGCCAGCAGCCCCACGAGGATGGGCAATCAGCCCCAGCATTTT. Translation: CASSPTRMGNQPQHF. The variable domain in full, with the rest retrieved from reference TRBV7-8 and TRBJ1-5, is GAGVSQSPRYKVAKRGQDVALRCDPISGHVSLFWYQQALGQGPEFLTYFQNEAQLDKSGLPSDRFFAERPEGSVSTLKIQRTQQEDSAVYLCASSPTRMGNQPQHFGDGTRLSIL.

The chain uses TRBV7-3 and TRBJ2-1; 8 positions agree with TRBD2. With V trimmed by 2 bases and J by 8 bases, 5 bases remained unmatched. The CDR3 is made up of 14 amino acids. Germline V gene sequence: CDR1 SGHTA, CDR2 FQGTGA. CDR3 coding DNA: TGTGCCAGCAGCTTAGCGGCGGGGGGTCATGAGCAGTTCTTC. This encodes CASSLAAGGHEQFF.

V is TRBV6-5 and J is TRBJ2-2; D not certain. This CDR3 spans 12 amino acids. Trimming stripped 2 bases from V and 4 bases from J, with 2 bases between. Germline loops: CDR1 MNHEY, CDR2 SVGAGI. The CDR3 sequence is CASSYLTGELFF. The CDR3 DNA follows: TGTGCCAGCAGTTACCTCACCGGGGAGCTGTTTTTT.

The chain uses TRBV9 and TRBJ2-2; D is perhaps TRBD1 (6 bases). Germline values: CDR1 SGDLS, CDR2 YYNGEE. The CDR3 has 14 amino acids. V was cut by 6 bases and J by 1 base, with 10 bases left in between. The CDR3 nucleotides read TGTGCCAGCAAGGTGGGACAGAACACCGGGGAGCTGTTTTTT. It codes for CASKVGQNTGELFF.

With regard to this clone: This sample also contains other DNA sequences that code for the same CDR3. The rearrangement joins TRBV6-4 to TRBJ2-3; 13 bases are shared with TRBD2. The trim removed 5 bases at V and 4 bases at J, leaving 3 bases unmatched. The CDR3 extends over 15 amino acids. CDR1 is MRHNA, CDR2 SNTAGT, per germline. CDR3 coding DNA: TGTGCCAGCAGTACTAGCGGGGGGGCCGCAGATACGCAGTATTTT. As protein: CASSTSGGAADTQYF.

The chain recombines TRBV7-2 with TRBJ1-3; TRBD1 matches 7 bases. Germline V gene lookup returns CDR1 SGHTA and CDR2 FQGNSA. V gave up 5 bases and J gave up 1 base; unmatched junction bases: 8. CDR3 length: 16 amino acids. The CDR3 sequence: CASSQRQGRSGNTIYF. The CDR3 coding sequence is TGTGCCAGCAGCCAACGACAGGGTCGATCTGGAAACACCATATATTTT. Using reference TRBV7-2 and TRBJ1-3 for the parts outside the CDR3, the full variable domain is GAGVSQSPSNKVTEKGKDVELRCDPISGHTALYWYRQSLGQGLEFLIYFQGNSAPDKSGLPSDRFSAERTGGSVSTLTIQRTQQEDSAVYLCASSQRQGRSGNTIYFGEGSWLTVV.

This chain links TRBV19 with TRBJ2-1; 13 bases are a match to TRBD2. Germline CDR1 reads LNHDA; CDR2 reads SQIVND (reference sequence). The CDR3 has 18 amino acids. Trimming removed 5 bases from V and 1 base from J; junction bases left unmatched: 8. CDR3 sequence: CASSSRTSGGFSYNEQFF. CDR3 nucleotide sequence: TGTGCCAGTAGTTCCCGGACTAGCGGGGGCTTTTCCTACAATGAGCAGTTCTTC. Full variable domain (rest looked up from reference TRBV19 and TRBJ2-1): DGGITQSPKYLFRKEGQNVTLSCEQNLNHDAMYWYRQDPGQGLRLIYYSQIVNDFQKGDIAEGYSVSREKKESFPLTVTSAQKNPTAFYLCASSSRTSGGFSYNEQFFGPGTRLTVL.